Here is one T cell receptor beta chain with its context. This sample was taken from a study of blood T cell repertoires in COVID-19. Looking at the study overall: The United States, Italy and Spain provided the acute and convalescent COVID-19 samples. PBMCs, B-cell-depleted T cells, or T cells provided the cDNA or gDNA that made up the material.

As handled by the study authors: Reference gene primer amplification gave nucleated cell count estimates. Data came from immunoSEQ multiplex PCR; TCRdb stores just in-frame clones and leaves some out. The DNA gave D and trimming, while V, J and clone size come from that table. The sample lists approximately 250,000 clones; approximately 86% were seen once. CDR3 length: 14 residues. In germline, CDR1 is SGDLS, CDR2 YYNGEE. V gave up 3 bases and J gave up 2 bases, with 11 bases separating them. Material: peripheral blood. The origin of this receptor is a man in his forties with active or convalescent COVID-19. This chain uses TRBV9 with TRBJ1-2, with D possibly being TRBD1 (6 bases). Here the CDR3 DNA reads TGTGCCAGCAGCGACCGGGACAAAAACTATGGCTACACCTTC. Protein sequence: CASSDRDKNYGYTF.